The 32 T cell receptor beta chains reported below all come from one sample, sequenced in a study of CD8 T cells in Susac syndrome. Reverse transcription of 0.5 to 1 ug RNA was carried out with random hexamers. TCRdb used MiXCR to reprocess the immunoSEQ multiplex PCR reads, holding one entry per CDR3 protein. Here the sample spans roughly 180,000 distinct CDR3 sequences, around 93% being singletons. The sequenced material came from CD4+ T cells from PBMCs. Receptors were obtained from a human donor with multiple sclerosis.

CDR3 nucleotide sequence: TGTGCCACCAGTCCCTCAGGACTAGCGGGACATGAGCAGTTCTTC. Amino acid sequence: CATSPSGLAGHEQFF. The chain employs TRBV24-1 and TRBJ2-1; 12 bases match TRBD2. The germline CDR1 and CDR2 sequences are KGHDR and SFDVKD. The CDR3 is 15 residues long. V was clipped by 6 bases and J by 8 bases; unmatched bases: 7.

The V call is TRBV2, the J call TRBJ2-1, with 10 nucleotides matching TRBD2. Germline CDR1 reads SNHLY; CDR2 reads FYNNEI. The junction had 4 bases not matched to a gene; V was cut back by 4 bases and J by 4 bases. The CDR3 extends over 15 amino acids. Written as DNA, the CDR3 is TGTGCCAGCAGTGCAGCGGGAGGGGTTTACAATGAGCAGTTCTTC. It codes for CASSAAGGVYNEQFF.

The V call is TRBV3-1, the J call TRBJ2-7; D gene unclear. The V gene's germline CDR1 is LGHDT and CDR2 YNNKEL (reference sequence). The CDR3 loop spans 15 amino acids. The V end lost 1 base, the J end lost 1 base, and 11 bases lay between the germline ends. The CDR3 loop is CASSQGRLRSYEQYF. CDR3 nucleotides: TGTGCCAGCAGCCAAGGGCGGTTACGTTCCTACGAGCAGTACTTC.

The CDR3 is CASSDGPDYTF. Here the CDR3 DNA reads TGTGCCAGCAGTGACGGGCCGGACTACACCTTC. This rearrangement joins TRBV6-5 to TRBJ1-2; D gene ambiguous. Looked up from germline, CDR1 is MNHEY and CDR2 is SVGAGI. The CDR3 spans 11 residues. The V end was cut by 5 bases, the J end by 10 bases, with 11 bases between.

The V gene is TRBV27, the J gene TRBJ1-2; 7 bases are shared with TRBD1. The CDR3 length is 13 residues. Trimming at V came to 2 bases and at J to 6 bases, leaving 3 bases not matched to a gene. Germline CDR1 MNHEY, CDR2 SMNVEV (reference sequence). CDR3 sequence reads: CASSLSTGDGYTF. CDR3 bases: TGTGCCAGCAGTTTAAGTACAGGGGATGGCTACACCTTC.

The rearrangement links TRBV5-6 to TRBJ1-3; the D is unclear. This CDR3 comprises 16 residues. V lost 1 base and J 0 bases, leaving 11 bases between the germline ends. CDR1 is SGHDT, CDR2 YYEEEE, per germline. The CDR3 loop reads CASSLLGVNSGNTIYF. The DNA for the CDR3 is TGTGCCAGCAGCTTGCTCGGGGTGAACTCTGGAAACACCATATATTTT.

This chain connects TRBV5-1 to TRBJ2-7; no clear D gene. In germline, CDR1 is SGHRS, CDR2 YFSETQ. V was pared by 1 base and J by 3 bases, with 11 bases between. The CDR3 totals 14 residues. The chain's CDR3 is CASSLLGSDYEQYF. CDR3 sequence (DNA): TGCGCCAGCAGCTTGTTAGGGTCGGACTACGAGCAGTACTTC. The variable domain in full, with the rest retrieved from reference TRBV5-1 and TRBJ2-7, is KAGVTQTPRYLIKTRGQQVTLSCSPISGHRSVSWYQQTPGQGLQFLFEYFSETQRNKGNFPGRFSGRQFSNSRSEMNVSTLELGDSALYLCASSLLGSDYEQYFGPGTRLTVT.

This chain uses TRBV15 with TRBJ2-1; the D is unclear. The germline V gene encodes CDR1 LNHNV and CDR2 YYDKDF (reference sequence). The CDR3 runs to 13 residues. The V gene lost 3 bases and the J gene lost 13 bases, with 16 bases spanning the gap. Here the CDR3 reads CATSRVPSESQFF. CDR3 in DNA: TGTGCCACCAGCAGGGTACCCTCCGAGAGCCAGTTCTTC.

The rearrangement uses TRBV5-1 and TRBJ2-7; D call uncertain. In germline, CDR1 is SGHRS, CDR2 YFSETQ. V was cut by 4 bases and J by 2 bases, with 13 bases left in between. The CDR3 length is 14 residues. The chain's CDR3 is CASSPIEETYEQYF. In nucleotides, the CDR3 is TGCGCCAGCAGCCCCATTGAGGAAACCTACGAGCAGTACTTC.

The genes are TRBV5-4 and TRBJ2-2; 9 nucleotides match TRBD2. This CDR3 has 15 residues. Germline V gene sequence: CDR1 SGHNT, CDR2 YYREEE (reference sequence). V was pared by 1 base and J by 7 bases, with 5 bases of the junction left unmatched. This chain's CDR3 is CASSLWASGIGELFF. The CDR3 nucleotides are TGTGCCAGCAGCTTGTGGGCTAGCGGGATCGGGGAGCTGTTTTTT. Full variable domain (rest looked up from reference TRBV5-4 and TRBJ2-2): ETGVTQSPTHLIKTRGQQVTLRCSSQSGHNTVSWYQQALGQGPQFIFQYYREEENGRGNFPPRFSGLQFPNYSSELNVNALELDDSALYLCASSLWASGIGELFFGEGSRLTVL.

The CDR3 DNA reads TGTGCCAGTACGTCCCCGGCAGGGGCCCGCGAAAAACTGTTTTTT. This translates into CASTSPAGAREKLFF. The rearrangement joins TRBV19 to TRBJ1-4, with D perhaps matching TRBD1 (6 bases). The CDR3 spans 15 residues. The germline CDR1 and CDR2 sequences are LNHDA and SQIVND (reference sequence). V lost 7 bases and J lost 8, with 20 bases in between.

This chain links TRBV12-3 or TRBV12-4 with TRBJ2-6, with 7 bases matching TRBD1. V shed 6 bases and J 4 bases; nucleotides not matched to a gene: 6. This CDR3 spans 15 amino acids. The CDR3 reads CASSPTGVGANVLTF. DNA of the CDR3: TGTGCCAGCAGCCCAACAGGGGTCGGGGCCAACGTCCTGACTTTC.

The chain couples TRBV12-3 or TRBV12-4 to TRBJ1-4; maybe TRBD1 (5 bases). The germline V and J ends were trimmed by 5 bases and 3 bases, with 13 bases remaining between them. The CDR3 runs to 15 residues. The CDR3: CASSDRDGSNEKLFF. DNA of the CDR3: TGTGCCAGCAGTGACCGGGACGGGTCTAATGAAAAACTGTTTTTT.

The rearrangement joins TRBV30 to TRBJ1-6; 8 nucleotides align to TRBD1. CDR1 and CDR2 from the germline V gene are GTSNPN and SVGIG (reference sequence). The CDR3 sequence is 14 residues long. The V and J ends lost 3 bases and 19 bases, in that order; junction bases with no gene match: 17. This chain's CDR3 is CAWRGWDRLPELHF. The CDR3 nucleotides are TGTGCCTGGAGGGGTTGGGACAGGCTCCCCGAGTTGCACTTT.

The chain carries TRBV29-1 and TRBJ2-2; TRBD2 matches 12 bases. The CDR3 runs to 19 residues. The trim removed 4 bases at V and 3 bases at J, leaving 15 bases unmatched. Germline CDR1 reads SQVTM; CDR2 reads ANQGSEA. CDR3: CSVAGGKTSGRSDTGELFF. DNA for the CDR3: TGCAGCGTTGCGGGGGGGAAAACTAGCGGGAGGTCCGACACCGGGGAGCTGTTTTTT.

DNA for the CDR3: TGCAGCGTTGAAGAGGGGGCGGTTGGAAACACCATATATTTT. This sequence encodes CSVEEGAVGNTIYF. This chain links TRBV29-1 with TRBJ1-3; tentatively, D is TRBD1 (6 bases). This CDR3 region has 14 residues. The V and J ends lost 0 bases and 3 bases respectively, with 9 bases between them. Germline V gene sequence: CDR1 SQVTM, CDR2 ANQGSEA.

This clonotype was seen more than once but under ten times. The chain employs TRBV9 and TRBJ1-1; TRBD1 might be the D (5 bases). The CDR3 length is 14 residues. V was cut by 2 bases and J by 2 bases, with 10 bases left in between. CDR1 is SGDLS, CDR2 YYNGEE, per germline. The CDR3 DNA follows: TGTGCCAGCAGCGTCCAGGGTGCTAACACTGAAGCTTTCTTT. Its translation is CASSVQGANTEAFF.

The CDR3 region has the DNA TGTGCCACCAGCGCCGGACTTTACACCGGGGAGCTGTTTTTT. It encodes CATSAGLYTGELFF. V is TRBV24-1 and J is TRBJ2-2; TRBD2 might be the D (5 bases). Trimming shortened V by 7 bases and J by 3 bases, and 11 bases separated the two germline ends. This CDR3 has 14 amino acids. Germline CDR1 is KGHDR and CDR2 is SFDVKD.

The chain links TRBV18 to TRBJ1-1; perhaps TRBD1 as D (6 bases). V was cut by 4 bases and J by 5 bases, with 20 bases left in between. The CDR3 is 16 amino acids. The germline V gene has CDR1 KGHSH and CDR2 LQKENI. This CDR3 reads CASSQTPGGDGTEAFF. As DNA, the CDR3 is TGTGCCAGCTCACAAACCCCGGGGGGCGATGGGACTGAAGCTTTCTTT.

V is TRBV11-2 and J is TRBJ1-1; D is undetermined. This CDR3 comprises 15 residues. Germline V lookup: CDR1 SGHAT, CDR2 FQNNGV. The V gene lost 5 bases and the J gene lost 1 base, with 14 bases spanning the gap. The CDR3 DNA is TGTGCCAGCAGCCCCCGTTTATCTAGGAACACTGAAGCTTTCTTT. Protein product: CASSPRLSRNTEAFF.

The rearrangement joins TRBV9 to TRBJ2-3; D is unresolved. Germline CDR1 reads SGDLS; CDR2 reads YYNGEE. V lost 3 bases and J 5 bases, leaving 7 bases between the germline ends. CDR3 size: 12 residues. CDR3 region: CASSGVRDTQYF. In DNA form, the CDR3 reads TGTGCCAGCAGCGGTGTTCGAGATACGCAGTATTTT.

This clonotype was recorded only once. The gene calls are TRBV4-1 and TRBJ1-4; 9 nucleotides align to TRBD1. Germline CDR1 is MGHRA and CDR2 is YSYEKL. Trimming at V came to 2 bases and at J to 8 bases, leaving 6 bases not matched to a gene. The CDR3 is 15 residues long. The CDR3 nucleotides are TGCGCCAGCAGCCAACTGGGACAGGGACGGGAAAAACTGTTTTTT. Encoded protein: CASSQLGQGREKLFF.

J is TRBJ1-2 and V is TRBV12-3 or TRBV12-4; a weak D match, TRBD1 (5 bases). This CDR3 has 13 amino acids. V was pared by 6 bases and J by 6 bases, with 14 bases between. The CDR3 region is CASRPGTADGYTF. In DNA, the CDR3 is TGTGCCAGCAGACCCGGGACGGCGGATGGCTACACCTTC.

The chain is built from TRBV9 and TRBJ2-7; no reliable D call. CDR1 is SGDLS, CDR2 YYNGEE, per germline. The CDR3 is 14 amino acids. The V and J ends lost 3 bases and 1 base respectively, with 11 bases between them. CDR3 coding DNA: TGTGCCAGCAGCGCAGCCTCAAGTTCCTACGAGCAGTACTTC. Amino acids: CASSAASSSYEQYF.

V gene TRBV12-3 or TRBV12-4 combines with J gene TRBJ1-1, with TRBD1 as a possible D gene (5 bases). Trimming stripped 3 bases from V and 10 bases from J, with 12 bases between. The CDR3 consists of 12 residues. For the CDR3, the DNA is TGTGCCAGCAGTTTCGGAGCAGGGTCAGCTTTCTTT. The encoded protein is CASSFGAGSAFF.

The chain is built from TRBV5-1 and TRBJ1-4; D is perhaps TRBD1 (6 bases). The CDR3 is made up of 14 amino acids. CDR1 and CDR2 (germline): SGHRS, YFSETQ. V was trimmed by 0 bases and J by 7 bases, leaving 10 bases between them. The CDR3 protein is CASSLDRVGEKLFF. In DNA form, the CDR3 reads TGCGCCAGCAGCTTGGACAGGGTCGGTGAAAAACTGTTTTTT.

The CDR3 loop reads CASSQGDKLWETQYF. The CDR3 region has the DNA TGTGCCAGCAGCCAAGGGGACAAGCTTTGGGAGACCCAGTACTTC. The rearrangement joins TRBV4-2 to TRBJ2-5; D possibly corresponds to TRBD1 (6 bases). This CDR3 has 15 residues. V was trimmed by 1 base and J by 5 bases, leaving 14 bases between them. Germline V gives CDR1 LGHNA, CDR2 YNFKEQ.

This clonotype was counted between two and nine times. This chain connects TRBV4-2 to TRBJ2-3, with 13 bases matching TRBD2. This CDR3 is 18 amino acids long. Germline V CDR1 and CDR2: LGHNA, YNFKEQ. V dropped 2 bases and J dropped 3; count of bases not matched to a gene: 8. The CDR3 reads CASSQNLPGLAGTDTQYF. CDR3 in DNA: TGTGCCAGCAGCCAAAACCTACCGGGACTAGCGGGGACAGATACGCAGTATTTT.

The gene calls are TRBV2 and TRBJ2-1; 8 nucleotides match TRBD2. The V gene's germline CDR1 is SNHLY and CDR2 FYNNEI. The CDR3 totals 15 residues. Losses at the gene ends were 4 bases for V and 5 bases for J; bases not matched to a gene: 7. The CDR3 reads CASSVETSVNNEQFF. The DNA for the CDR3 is TGTGCCAGCAGTGTCGAGACTAGCGTTAACAATGAGCAGTTCTTC.

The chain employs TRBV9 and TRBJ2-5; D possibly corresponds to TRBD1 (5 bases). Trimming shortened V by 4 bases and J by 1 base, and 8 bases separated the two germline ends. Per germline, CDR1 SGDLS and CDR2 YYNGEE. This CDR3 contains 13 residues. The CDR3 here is CASSPQVQETQYF. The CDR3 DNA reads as TGTGCCAGCAGCCCACAGGTCCAAGAGACCCAGTACTTC.

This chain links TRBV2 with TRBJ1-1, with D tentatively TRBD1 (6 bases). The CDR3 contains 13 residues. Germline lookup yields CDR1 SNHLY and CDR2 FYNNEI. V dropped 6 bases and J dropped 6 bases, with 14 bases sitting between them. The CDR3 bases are TGTGCCAGCAGAAACAGGGTAGTATCTGAAGCTTTCTTT. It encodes CASRNRVVSEAFF.

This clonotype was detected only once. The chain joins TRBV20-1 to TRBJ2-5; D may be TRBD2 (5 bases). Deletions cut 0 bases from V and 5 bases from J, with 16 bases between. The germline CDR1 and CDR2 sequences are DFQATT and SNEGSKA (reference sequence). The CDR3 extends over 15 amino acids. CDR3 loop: CSARDSISGWETQYF. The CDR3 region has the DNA TGCAGTGCTAGAGATTCAATATCGGGGTGGGAGACCCAGTACTTC.